These 25 T cell receptor beta chains originate from one sample sequenced in a study of human T cells and chemical hapten exposure. MiXCR was run by TCRdb on the RACE reads, yielding one entry per CDR3 protein. The table shows 85,000 or so distinct CDR3 sequences, with roughly 10% occurring only once. As for time point: patch test 2, 6 weeks after DPC sensitization. Treatment in this sample: therapeutic diphenylcyclopropenone sensitization with weekly scalp DPC. The sample was whole blood, taken in connection with sensitization to the hapten diphenylcyclopropenone (DPC). Receptors were obtained from a man younger than 35 with alopecia areata. Some clones in this sample may be carry-over from other donors' samples.

This clonotype was seen many times. The V gene is TRBV7-8, the J gene TRBJ1-5; D call uncertain. CDR3 length: 12 amino acids. The V end lost 1 base, the J end lost 7 bases, and 5 bases lay between the germline ends. The germline V gene encodes CDR1 SGHVS and CDR2 FQNEAQ. The CDR3 region is CASSLGGQPQHF. CDR3 coding DNA: TGTGCCAGCAGCTTAGGTGGGCAGCCCCAGCATTTT.

This clonotype was picked up many times. This chain joins TRBV5-4 and TRBJ2-3; D ambiguous. CDR1 SGHNT and CDR2 YYREEE come from the germline V gene (reference sequence). V shed 0 bases and J shed 2 bases, with 10 bases lying between them. The CDR3 extends over 15 amino acids. CDR3: CASSLGMRFTDTQYF. In DNA, the CDR3 is TGTGCCAGCAGCTTGGGGATGCGGTTCACAGATACGCAGTATTTT.

The CDR3 is CAITSPGVETQYF. DNA of the CDR3: TGTGCCATCACCTCACCGGGGGTAGAGACCCAGTACTTC. The chain combines TRBV10-3 with TRBJ2-5; tentative D call: TRBD2 (6 bases). V shed 7 bases and J shed 4 bases, with 13 bases lying between them. Germline CDR1 ENHRY, CDR2 SYGVKD. The CDR3 contains 13 residues.

V usage is TRBV11-2 and J usage is TRBJ1-2; a possible D gene is TRBD1 (5 bases). In germline, CDR1 is SGHAT, CDR2 FQNNGV. V was trimmed by 4 bases and J by 5 bases, leaving 11 bases between them. The CDR3 runs 13 residues. The DNA for the CDR3 is TGTGCCAGCAGCTCGACAGTTTCATATGGCTACACCTTC. Translation gives CASSSTVSYGYTF.

The chain joins TRBV7-9 to TRBJ2-6; D call uncertain. The CDR3 loop spans 17 amino acids. Trimming removed 0 bases from V and 0 bases from J, with 9 bases in between. Germline V gene sequence: CDR1 SEHNR, CDR2 FQNEAQ (reference sequence). The CDR3 region has the DNA TGTGCCAGCAGCTTAGCAGGGCCTAGCTCTGGGGCCAACGTCCTGACTTTC. Protein product: CASSLAGPSSGANVLTF.

V gene TRBV28 combines with J gene TRBJ2-7; D uncertain. The CDR3 runs to 12 residues. The germline CDR1 and CDR2 sequences are MDHEN and SYDVKM. Trimming cost V 6 bases and J 2 bases, with 8 bases left between them. CDR3 DNA: TGTGCCAGCAGCCACGGAACCTACGAGCAGTACTTC. As protein: CASSHGTYEQYF.

J is TRBJ2-1 and V is TRBV7-2; TRBD2 is a possible D gene (6 bases). CDR3 length: 13 amino acids. Germline V gives CDR1 SGHTA, CDR2 FQGNSA. V dropped 8 bases and J dropped 6 bases, with 14 bases sitting between them. CDR3 DNA: TGTGCCAGCGGATGGCTAGCGATCAATGAGCAGTTCTTC. Amino acid sequence: CASGWLAINEQFF.

The chain couples TRBV28 to TRBJ2-5, with D perhaps matching TRBD2 (6 bases). V was cut by 4 bases and J by 1 base, with 19 bases left in between. The CDR3 has 17 amino acids. Germline V gene lookup returns CDR1 MDHEN and CDR2 SYDVKM. This CDR3 is CASSSMTRFGVQETQYF. DNA for the CDR3: TGTGCCAGCAGTTCGATGACTAGGTTTGGGGTCCAAGAGACCCAGTACTTC.

This clonotype occurred many times. The chain employs TRBV6-2 or TRBV6-3 and TRBJ2-7; perhaps TRBD1 as D (5 bases). The germline CDR1 and CDR2 sequences are MNHEY and SVGEGT. The CDR3 is 14 residues long. V was pared by 6 bases and J by 2 bases, with 14 bases between. Written as DNA, the CDR3 is TGTGCCAGCAGCTATCTCGACAGTACCTACGAGCAGTACTTC. As protein: CASSYLDSTYEQYF.

The V call is TRBV4-3, the J call TRBJ1-6; 9 positions match TRBD1. Germline V gene data show CDR1 as LGHNA and CDR2 as YSLEER. The CDR3 has 15 amino acids. J was trimmed by 8 bases and V by 1 base; bases with no gene match: 3. The CDR3: CASSQVGDRDSPLHF. Written as DNA, the CDR3 is TGCGCCAGCAGCCAAGTTGGGGACAGGGATTCACCCCTCCACTTT.

This clonotype turned up a few times. This chain uses TRBV7-8 with TRBJ1-2, with D hard to call. This CDR3 has 14 residues. Trimming removed 0 bases from V and 4 bases from J, with 9 bases in between. Germline values: CDR1 SGHVS, CDR2 FQNEAQ. CDR3 sequence reads: CASSLAPSPYGYTF. The DNA of the CDR3 is TGTGCCAGCAGCTTAGCTCCCAGCCCCTATGGCTACACCTTC.

There are many counts of this clonotype. The chain employs TRBV6-2 or TRBV6-3 and TRBJ2-1; D is ambiguous. The CDR3 loop spans 14 amino acids. The germline V and J ends were trimmed by 3 bases and 4 bases, with 10 bases remaining between them. Per germline, CDR1 MNHEY and CDR2 SVGEGT. The CDR3 region has the DNA TGTGCCAGCAGTTATACCGCAGAATACAATGAGCAGTTCTTC. Translated, it gives CASSYTAEYNEQFF.

This clonotype was seen at least ten times. The V gene is TRBV12-3 or TRBV12-4, the J gene TRBJ1-6; 8 nucleotides match TRBD1. The V and J ends lost 3 bases and 5 bases, in that order; junction bases with no gene match: 3. This CDR3 is 15 amino acids long. The CDR3 spells CASSFAGGHNSPLHF. CDR3 DNA: TGTGCCAGCAGTTTCGCAGGGGGCCATAATTCACCCCTCCACTTT.

DNA for the CDR3: TGCGCCAGCAGCCAAGAGATAACAGGTCCTGGGGCCAACGTCCTGACTTTC. Protein product: CASSQEITGPGANVLTF. The rearrangement links TRBV4-3 to TRBJ2-6, with D tentatively TRBD1 (5 bases). V was clipped by 0 bases and J by 2 bases, with 11 bases between them. This CDR3 has 17 residues. The germline CDR1 and CDR2 sequences are LGHNA and YSLEER.

This clonotype was observed at least ten times. The V gene is TRBV29-1, the J gene TRBJ2-1, with 7 bases matching TRBD1. From germline, CDR1 is SQVTM and CDR2 ANQGSEA. The CDR3 totals 16 residues. V was pared by 4 bases and J by 0 bases, with 9 bases of the junction left unmatched. CDR3 sequence (DNA): TGCAGCGTTGGGGGGATGGGGGACAGCTCCTACAATGAGCAGTTCTTC. Protein product: CSVGGMGDSSYNEQFF.

This clonotype was recorded at least ten times. The chain carries TRBV9 and TRBJ1-5; the match to TRBD1 covers 7 bases. Trimming at V came to 5 bases and at J to 9 bases, leaving 8 bases not matched to a gene. Germline loops: CDR1 SGDLS, CDR2 YYNGEE. This CDR3 comprises 13 residues. The CDR3 DNA reads as TGTGCCAGCAGTCCAGGGGGTCCAGGGCCCCAGCATTTT. Encoded protein: CASSPGGPGPQHF.

The chain couples TRBV12-3 or TRBV12-4 to TRBJ1-1, with TRBD1 as a possible D gene (5 bases). V lost 2 bases and J 3 bases, leaving 10 bases between the germline ends. This CDR3 region has 14 residues. The CDR3 here is CASSLRGADTEAFF. In DNA form, the CDR3 reads TGTGCCAGCAGTTTAAGAGGGGCGGACACTGAAGCTTTCTTT.

The V and J genes are TRBV11-2 and TRBJ2-1; possibly TRBD2 for D (5 bases). The CDR3 contains 13 residues. Trimming took off 6 bases at V and 10 bases at J, with 16 bases between the two ends. CDR1 SGHAT and CDR2 FQNNGV come from the germline V gene. CDR3 in DNA: TGTGCCAGCAGGGCTAGCCAGTTAATAGAGCAGTTCTTC. This gives the protein CASRASQLIEQFF.

In DNA, the CDR3 is TGTGCCAGCAGTTCTATCAGTTACGAGCAGTACTTC. Amino acids: CASSSISYEQYF. This rearrangement joins TRBV6-2 or TRBV6-3 to TRBJ2-7; D unclear. This CDR3 spans 12 amino acids. The V end was cut by 4 bases, the J end by 4 bases, with 8 bases between. Germline V gives CDR1 MNHEY, CDR2 SVGEGT.

A few counts support this clonotype. The chain couples TRBV4-1 to TRBJ2-1; no reliable D call. From germline, CDR1 is MGHRA and CDR2 YSYEKL. V dropped 1 base and J dropped 4 bases, with 8 bases sitting between them. There are 14 residues in the CDR3. The CDR3 region has the DNA TGCGCCAGCAGCCAAGTAACCGGTTACAATGAGCAGTTCTTC. Encoded protein: CASSQVTGYNEQFF.

This clonotype was counted at least ten times. CDR3 nucleotide sequence: TGTGCCAGCAGCTTAGGGGGGCCGTACACTGAAGCTTTCTTT. Translated, it gives CASSLGGPYTEAFF. The rearrangement uses TRBV7-2 and TRBJ1-1, with a weak D call TRBD1 (6 bases). CDR1 is SGHTA and CDR2 is FQGNSA in the germline V gene. The germline V and J ends were trimmed by 1 base and 3 bases, with 9 bases remaining between them. The CDR3 totals 14 residues.

This clonotype has ten or more counts. The chain is built from TRBV20-1 and TRBJ2-1; 8 bases agree with TRBD2. V was pared by 1 base and J by 0 bases, with 11 bases of the junction left unmatched. The length of the CDR3 is 18 residues. From germline, CDR1 is DFQATT and CDR2 SNEGSKA (reference sequence). The CDR3 loop is CSARVSGVPSLSYNEQFF. The CDR3 coding sequence is TGCAGTGCTAGAGTTAGCGGGGTACCCTCCCTCTCCTACAATGAGCAGTTCTTC.

V gene TRBV5-8 combines with J gene TRBJ1-2; D is uncertain. Trimming took 0 bases from V and 3 from J, leaving 9 bases between them. CDR1 and CDR2 from the germline V gene are SGHTS and YDEGEE. The length of the CDR3 is 14 residues. The CDR3 region is CASSLDIGYYGYTF. CDR3 coding DNA: TGTGCCAGCAGCTTGGATATAGGCTACTATGGCTACACCTTC.

This clonotype was recorded at least ten times. The chain couples TRBV29-1 to TRBJ1-1; D call uncertain. Germline V gives CDR1 SQVTM, CDR2 ANQGSEA. The CDR3 runs 11 residues. Trimming cost V 6 bases and J 1 base, with 6 bases left between them. The CDR3 DNA follows: TGCAGCGTCTGGGGGAACACTGAAGCTTTCTTT. This encodes CSVWGNTEAFF.

The J gene is TRBJ1-2, the V gene TRBV18; D remains ambiguous. The CDR3 has 14 residues. The germline V gene encodes CDR1 KGHSH and CDR2 LQKENI. The V end lost 3 bases, the J end lost 0 bases, and 8 bases lay between the germline ends. The CDR3 loop reads CASSPGSSNYGYTF. The CDR3 DNA reads as TGTGCCAGCTCACCCGGGTCTTCTAACTATGGCTACACCTTC.